This T cell receptor beta chain was retrieved from a study of early T cells in non-severe SARS-CoV-2 infection (TCRdb year 2021). With regard to the full study: Because TCR sequencing relied on bulk RNA taken from unsorted whole blood, pairing of alpha and beta chains was not possible.

The library was prepared using 5' RACE. Instrument on record: NextSeq 500. To correct for sequencing error and PCR bias, the TCR library protocol tagged individual cDNA molecules with unique molecular identifiers. Both TCR alpha and beta chains were sequenced, and tight co-correlation was observed between alpha and beta sequence abundances in each sample. The study's processing was this. Decombinator V4 was used to annotate TCR sequences for V gene, J gene and CDR3. TCRs were defined as expanded if a significant change between any two time points was detected under a Poisson model with p below 0.0001. TCR abundances were normalised to the total number of TCRs sequenced per sample and expressed as counts per million. TRAV1-2 paired with TRAJ12, TRAJ20 or TRAJ33 defined MAIT TCRs, while TRAV10 paired with TRAJ18 defined iNKT TCRs. A search of VDJdb, accessed on 1 November 2021, was run for TCRs annotated to CMV, EBV and SARS-CoV-2, with TCRs annotated for multiple antigens excluded. TCRdb cleaned the public reads at Q25 with fastp, built clones with MiXCR and kept in-frame beta chains. One record per CDR3 amino acid sequence lists the most common genes and DNA. For this entry, the V and J calls and clone size follow TCRdb and not the study's own pipeline. The sample table contains 80,000 to 100,000 distinct CDR3 sequences; only one count was recorded for 13% to 15% of them. About 6% of the sample rests with the top ten.

Broad study findings and their caveats: VDJdb matching was skewed toward anti-spike CD8 responses and likely underestimated virus-specific expansions by missing private and CD4 specificities.

This was a case-control study nested in a cohort of healthcare workers in London, UK, who had nasopharyngeal swab PCR tests and blood samples taken every week. Between 23 and 31 March 2020, the week of the UK lockdown, healthcare workers were enrolled and then followed up weekly for as long as 16 weeks. This clonotype was seen only a few times. Its antigen has not been determined. An end of the junction does not agree with germline; a read error may underlie this. From the cysteine up to the phenylalanine, the CDR3 has a length of 16 residues. The CDR3 DNA has 48 bases and is translated from base 1. CDR1 SSHAT and CDR2 FNYEAQ are derived from the germline V gene (reference sequence).

The TCR originated in an adult who was a healthcare worker with PCR-confirmed SARS-CoV-2 infection or an uninfected control (not recorded which). The source material was whole blood. Recombination linked TRBV7-7 to TRBJ2-2; the D call could be TRBD1 or TRBD2, with each sharing 5 bases. The DNA reads TGTGCTAGCAGCTTAGAGATTTCAGGGAGTACCGGGGAGCTGTTTTTT. Its translation is CASSLEISGSTGELFF.